The 10 T cell receptor beta chains in this list originate from one sample, sequenced in a study of blood T cell repertoires in COVID-19. TCRdb's table, derived via immunoSEQ multiplex PCR, lists solely in-frame clones and lacks some. The sample yields 150,000 to 250,000 clones, 82% seen once. The sample taken for sequencing was PBMCs or T cells enriched from blood (not recorded which). Receptors originate from a man aged 40-50 years who had recovered from COVID-19.

This chain uses TRBV15 with TRBJ2-1, with 8 bases matching TRBD2. From germline, CDR1 is LNHNV and CDR2 YYDKDF (reference sequence). CDR3 length: 15 residues. V was pared by 3 bases and J by 1 base, with 2 bases of the junction left unmatched. The CDR3 bases are TGTGCCACCAGCAGCCGGGAGGGATCCTACAATGAGCAGTTCTTC. It specifies CATSSREGSYNEQFF.

Only a few counts were recorded for this clone. The rearrangement uses TRBV7-2 and TRBJ2-7, with 10 bases that match TRBD2. Germline CDR1 and CDR2: SGHTA and FQGNSA. The CDR3 totals 15 residues. Unmatched junction bases numbered 5, after V lost 6 bases and J lost 0 bases. CDR3: CASSYASGGSYEQYV. In DNA form, the CDR3 reads TGTGCCAGCAGTTATGCTAGCGGGGGCTCCTACGAGCAGTACGTC.

J is TRBJ2-4 and V is TRBV7-8; weak D call: TRBD2 (5 bases). The CDR3 has 14 residues. Trimming removed 5 bases from V and 7 bases from J, with 15 bases in between. The germline V gene encodes CDR1 SGHVS and CDR2 FQNEAQ. The CDR3 DNA is TGTGCCAGCAGCCCAACCCCCTGGGAGAACATTCAGTACTTC. Its translation is CASSPTPWENIQYF.

The rearrangement joins TRBV7-8 to TRBJ2-3; no definite D call. Germline CDR1 is SGHVS and CDR2 is FQNEAQ. The CDR3 length is 15 residues. V was pared by 1 base and J by 0 bases, with 8 bases between. DNA for the CDR3: TGTGCCAGCAGCTTAGACCGCGGTAGCACAGATACGCAGTATTTT. Translated, it gives CASSLDRGSTDTQYF.

The chain is built from TRBV10-3 and TRBJ2-5; 8 nucleotides agree with TRBD2. V trimming: 4 bases; J trimming: 5 bases; junction bases outside the gene matches: 6. The germline V gene has CDR1 ENHRY and CDR2 SYGVKD. The CDR3 extends over 14 amino acids. The CDR3 region is CAISAGGVRETQYF. The DNA for the CDR3 is TGTGCCATCAGTGCGGGGGGGGTGCGGGAGACCCAGTACTTC.

This chain joins TRBV24-1 and TRBJ1-5; the D gene is possibly TRBD1 (6 bases). CDR1 is KGHDR and CDR2 is SFDVKD in the germline V gene. The V and J ends lost 4 bases and 6 bases respectively, with 18 bases between them. The CDR3 runs to 16 residues. The CDR3 DNA sequence: TGTGCCACCAGTGAGACGGGGACACTGGGATCTCAGCCCCAGCATTTT. Encoded protein: CATSETGTLGSQPQHF.

This clone has more than one count but fewer than ten. This sequence joins TRBV5-6 and TRBJ2-7; 8 bases fit TRBD1. Germline loops: CDR1 SGHDT, CDR2 YYEEEE. The CDR3 runs to 15 residues. Losses at the gene ends were 4 bases for V and 4 bases for J; bases not matched to a gene: 10. CDR3 in amino acids: CASSRDRSFNYEQYF. The CDR3 region has the DNA TGTGCCAGCAGCAGGGACAGGTCTTTCAATTACGAGCAGTACTTC.

V and J are TRBV5-3 and TRBJ2-3; TRBD2 agrees at 9 bases. TRBV5-3 is an ORF, and what it does is uncertain. The CDR3 is 16 residues long. Trimming took 4 bases from V and 2 from J; bases not matched to a gene: 8. The CDR3 DNA reads TGTGCCAGAAGCCTCCAGACTAGCGGTCTCACAGATACGCAGTATTTT. This sequence encodes CARSLQTSGLTDTQYF.

This clone was recorded only once. This chain connects TRBV19 to TRBJ2-2, with D maybe TRBD1 (5 bases). The length of the CDR3 is 15 residues. V was clipped by 3 bases and J by 4 bases, with 12 bases between them. Germline V lookup: CDR1 LNHDA, CDR2 SQIVND (reference sequence). The CDR3 nucleotides are TGTGCCAGTAGTATTGAAGGGGTGGGCACCGGGGAGCTGTTTTTT. Its translation is CASSIEGVGTGELFF.

V and J are TRBV7-2 and TRBJ1-2, with TRBD1 as a possible D gene (6 bases). This CDR3 is built from 11 residues. V was shortened by 9 bases and J by 9 bases, with 14 bases between the two germline ends. The germline V gene encodes CDR1 SGHTA and CDR2 FQGNSA. CDR3 loop: CARGEGESYTF. The CDR3 coding sequence is TGTGCCAGGGGGGAGGGGGAGAGCTACACCTTC.